This TCR beta chain was profiled in a study of T cells after yellow fever vaccination. At least ten counts were recorded for this clonotype. Its antigen remains unidentified. Whole-study results and caveats: Although most clonotypes did not, a small share appeared in both CD4 and CD8 compartments.

As TCR cDNA was made by 5'RACE template switching, a universal primer site and UMIs were added. Each CDR3 protein gets one entry after TCRdb re-called the 5' RACE reads with MiXCR. Of about 250,000 distinct CDR3 sequences listed, about 3.7% are singletons. Material: PBMCs, obtained 15 days after the yellow fever booster vaccination. This clonotype was sampled from a man aged 18 to 29 who received the YFV17D yellow fever vaccine.

For the CDR3, the DNA is TGTGCCACCAGTGAGACCGGGACAGGGAGCACAGATACGCAGTATTTT. Translating it yields CATSETGTGSTDTQYF. V gene TRBV24-1 combines with J gene TRBJ2-3; 9 nucleotides agree with TRBD1. With V trimmed by 4 bases and J by 0 bases, 4 bases remained unmatched. This CDR3 contains 16 residues. Germline loops: CDR1 KGHDR, CDR2 SFDVKD.